This T cell receptor beta chain comes out of a study of glioma-infiltrating T cells. Study-wide background: Target coverage was roughly 4- to 10-fold for approximately 960,000 blood T cells.

The sample holds a few counts of this clonotype. No antigen is known for it. Notes on the study in general: Above-expected tissue-blood divergence occurred in all gliomas, most in low-grade ones. Very few CDR3 sequences were shared between tissue and blood.

Amplification of TCR alpha and beta CDR3 regions from RNA used iRepertoire nested multiplex PCR. TCRdb re-analysed the multiplex PCR reads in MiXCR, keeping a single row per CDR3 protein. The sample has 400,000 or so distinct CDR3 sequences, roughly 41% seen once; the top ten hold approximately 12%. This receptor was obtained from a human donor with low-grade glioma or glioblastoma, undergoing nonglioma brain surgery, or in good health (not recorded which). Sequencing input: glioma tissue, nonneoplastic brain tissue, or PBMCs (not recorded which).

This CDR3 reads CATSDYAGPLDEQFF. As DNA, the CDR3 is TGTGCCACCAGTGACTACGCCGGACCCCTAGATGAGCAGTTCTTC. V usage is TRBV24-1 and J usage is TRBJ2-1; D uncertain. The CDR3 has 15 residues. Trimming shortened V by 4 bases and J by 8 bases, and 17 bases separated the two germline ends. Germline CDR1 reads KGHDR; CDR2 reads SFDVKD.